The 32 T cell receptor beta chains below all came from one sample that was sequenced in a study of T cells in localized non-small cell lung cancer. The assay was immunoSEQ multiplex PCR, and TCRdb's table has in-frame clones only and misses some. The sample shows 20,000 or so clones, approximately 90% of them seen only once. This specimen consisted of peripheral blood, obtained before any cancer treatment. The receptors were sampled from a male donor aged 60 or over with stage I squamous cell lung carcinoma.

V is TRBV19 and J is TRBJ1-5; no reliable D call. The CDR3 loop spans 15 amino acids. Germline V gene sequence: CDR1 LNHDA, CDR2 SQIVND (reference sequence). V was pared by 5 bases and J by 0 bases, with 11 bases between. The CDR3 protein is CASSPHLYSNQPQHF. The CDR3 region has the DNA TGTGCCAGTAGTCCTCACCTGTATAGCAATCAGCCCCAGCATTTT.

The chain uses TRBV19 and TRBJ2-6; TRBD1 aligns across 9 bases. With 11 bases clipped from V and 0 bases from J, the junction kept 8 bases outside the gene matches. The CDR3 length is 16 residues. Germline CDR1 reads LNHDA; CDR2 reads SQIVND (reference sequence). The CDR3 region has the DNA TGTGCCTCGAGGGACAGGGCTCGCTCTGGGGCCAACGTCCTGACTTTC. Its translation is CASRDRARSGANVLTF.

Concerning this clone itself: This sequence is one base from a far larger clone and is likely a read error. This sample also contains other DNA sequences that code for the same CDR3. J is TRBJ1-1 and V is TRBV2; D is undetermined. CDR3 length equals 13 residues. The germline gives CDR1 SNHLY, CDR2 FYNNEI. Between the trimmed V and J ends, which lost 4 bases and 0 bases, there was a span of 6 bases. CDR3 DNA: TGTGCCAGCAGTGCAGAGATGAACACTGAAGCTTTCTTT. This encodes CASSAEMNTEAFF.

This clone has just a few counts. V gene TRBV5-1 combines with J gene TRBJ2-2; the D gene is possibly TRBD2 (5 bases). The CDR3 covers 15 residues. Germline V CDR1 and CDR2: SGHRS, YFSETQ. Trimming removed 3 bases from V and 7 bases from J, with 16 bases in between. The CDR3 reads CASSSRGGRGGELFF. The DNA of the CDR3 is TGCGCCAGCAGCTCCCGTGGAGGCCGAGGCGGGGAGCTGTTTTTT.

J is TRBJ1-2 and V is TRBV5-4; the D gene is possibly TRBD1 (6 bases). The germline V and J ends were trimmed by 0 bases and 7 bases, with 16 bases remaining between them. The germline gives CDR1 SGHNT, CDR2 YYREEE (reference sequence). The CDR3 consists of 15 residues. The CDR3 sequence is CASSLAGGAGRGYTF. CDR3 DNA sequence: TGTGCCAGCAGCTTGGCCGGGGGGGCTGGTCGTGGCTACACCTTC. Based on the CDR3 plus reference TRBV5-4 and TRBJ1-2, the full variable domain is ETGVTQSPTHLIKTRGQQVTLRCSSQSGHNTVSWYQQALGQGPQFIFQYYREEENGRGNFPPRFSGLQFPNYSSELNVNALELDDSALYLCASSLAGGAGRGYTFGSGTRLTVV.

The chain employs TRBV30 and TRBJ2-3, with 16 bases that match TRBD2. CDR1 and CDR2 (germline): GTSNPN, SVGIG (reference sequence). J gave up 2 bases and V 5 bases, and 13 bases lay outside the gene matches. This CDR3 is 19 amino acids long. CDR3 in DNA: TGTGCCTGGGCGATGTTCGCGGGACTAGCGGGGGGGCTCACAGATACGCAGTATTTT. This gives the protein CAWAMFAGLAGGLTDTQYF. Combining the CDR3 with reference TRBV30 and TRBJ2-3 gives the whole variable domain SQTIHQWPATLVQPVGSPLSLECTVEGTSNPNLYWYRQAAGRGLQLLFYSVGIGQISSEVPQNLSASRPQDRQFILSSKKLLLSDSGFYLCAWAMFAGLAGGLTDTQYFGPGTRLTVL.

The gene calls are TRBV6-4 and TRBJ2-3, with 9 bases matching TRBD1. The CDR3 has 15 amino acids. Germline CDR1 MRHNA, CDR2 SNTAGT. J gave up 3 bases and V 5 bases, and 6 bases lay outside the gene matches. The CDR3 bases are TGTGCCAGCAGTCGACAGGGGGAATGGACAGATACGCAGTATTTT. This translates into CASSRQGEWTDTQYF.

The chain employs TRBV29-1 and TRBJ2-2, with D possibly TRBD1 on 6 matching bases. CDR1 SQVTM and CDR2 ANQGSEA come from the germline V gene. The length of the CDR3 is 14 residues. With 2 bases removed from V and 0 bases from J, the gap between germline ends came to 7 bases. This CDR3 is CSVEKGANTGELFF. As DNA, the CDR3 is TGCAGCGTTGAAAAGGGGGCGAACACCGGGGAGCTGTTTTTT.

The V and J genes are TRBV6-5 and TRBJ2-3; D not certain. V lost 0 bases to trimming and J lost 3 bases, with 10 bases between them. The CDR3 loop spans 15 amino acids. Germline V lookup: CDR1 MNHEY, CDR2 SVGAGI. CDR3 protein: CASSYSSALTDTQYF. As DNA, the CDR3 is TGTGCCAGCAGTTACTCGTCAGCGTTAACAGATACGCAGTATTTT.

The chain recombines TRBV28 with TRBJ1-2, with D uncertain. V was shortened by 5 bases and J by 7 bases, with 11 bases between the two germline ends. The CDR3 has 12 residues. Germline assignment: CDR1 MDHEN and CDR2 SYDVKM. CDR3 sequence: CASSLSVGGYTF. Written as DNA, the CDR3 is TGTGCCAGCAGTCTCTCCGTGGGTGGCTACACCTTC.

CDR3 sequence: CASSFTGANTEAFF. The CDR3 DNA sequence: TGTGCCAGCAGTTTTACAGGGGCGAACACTGAAGCTTTCTTT. The chain carries TRBV6-6 and TRBJ1-1, with 7 nucleotides matching TRBD1. Looked up from germline, CDR1 is MNHNY and CDR2 is SVGAGI (reference sequence). Trimming at V came to 4 bases and at J to 1 base, leaving 3 bases not matched to a gene. The CDR3 is 14 amino acids.

The CDR3 region has the DNA TGTGCCAGCAGCTTAGACCAGCGGGGGAACACCGGGGAGCTGTTTTTT. It codes for CASSLDQRGNTGELFF. The chain combines TRBV7-6 with TRBJ2-2; 7 nucleotides agree with TRBD2. Germline CDR1 is SGHVS and CDR2 is FNYEAQ. V lost 1 base and J lost 1; bases outside the gene matches: 3. The CDR3 has 16 residues.

The CDR3 bases are TGTGCCAGCAGTGCCTGGGGGTTGGGCGATGAGCAGTTCTTC. Translated: CASSAWGLGDEQFF. The chain is built from TRBV2 and TRBJ2-1, with D tentatively TRBD1 or TRBD2 (5 bases each). CDR1 is SNHLY, CDR2 FYNNEI, per germline. The CDR3 consists of 14 residues. The germline V and J ends were trimmed by 4 bases and 8 bases, with 15 bases remaining between them.

This chain uses TRBV5-4 with TRBJ2-3; either TRBD1 or TRBD2 may fit D (6 bases each). Trimming took 2 bases from V and 3 from J, leaving 7 bases between them. Per the germline V gene, CDR1 is SGHNT and CDR2 is YYREEE (reference sequence). CDR3 length equals 13 residues. The CDR3 loop reads CASSLGGTDTQYF. Here the CDR3 DNA reads TGTGCCAGCAGCTTAGGGGGGACAGATACGCAGTATTTT.

The V call is TRBV12-5, the J call TRBJ2-2, with no clear D. Per the germline V gene, CDR1 is LGHNT and CDR2 is FRNRAP. This CDR3 spans 14 amino acids. V was pared by 7 bases and J by 1 base, with 10 bases between. The CDR3 protein is CASAVLKNTGELFF. CDR3 nucleotide sequence: TGTGCTAGTGCAGTGCTGAAGAACACCGGGGAGCTGTTTTTT.

V gene TRBV7-2 combines with J gene TRBJ2-7; 11 nucleotides line up with TRBD2. V dropped 2 bases and J dropped 0; count of bases not matched to a gene: 6. The CDR3 loop spans 17 amino acids. Per the germline V gene, CDR1 is SGHTA and CDR2 is FQGNSA. CDR3 DNA sequence: TGTGCCAGCAGCTTACTAGCGGGGGGATATAGCTCCTACGAGCAGTACTTC. Encoded protein: CASSLLAGGYSSYEQYF.

This clone came up a few times. The chain employs TRBV18 and TRBJ1-3; no definite D call. The V and J ends lost 3 bases and 4 bases respectively, with 13 bases between them. The CDR3 length is 15 residues. Looked up from germline, CDR1 is KGHSH and CDR2 is LQKENI. CDR3 loop: CASSPPGLSGNTIYF. In nucleotides, the CDR3 is TGTGCCAGCTCACCGCCGGGATTATCCGGAAACACCATATATTTT.

This sequence joins TRBV6-5 and TRBJ1-1, with 9 bases fitting TRBD1. The V segment lost 5 bases and the J segment 5 bases; nucleotides outside the gene matches: 3. Germline V gene data show CDR1 as MNHEY and CDR2 as SVGAGI. The CDR3 runs 13 residues. The CDR3: CASSRDRVTEAFF. CDR3 nucleotides: TGTGCCAGCAGTCGGGACAGGGTAACTGAAGCTTTCTTT.

V is TRBV19 and J is TRBJ2-1; D may be TRBD1 (5 bases). This CDR3 has 14 residues. Per germline, CDR1 LNHDA and CDR2 SQIVND (reference sequence). V was trimmed by 6 bases and J by 5 bases, leaving 14 bases between them. This CDR3 is CASRDIPTHNEQFF. As DNA, the CDR3 is TGTGCCAGTAGGGACATACCAACTCACAATGAGCAGTTCTTC.

The chain is built from TRBV28 and TRBJ2-2, with 9 bases matching TRBD2. Unmatched junction bases numbered 4, after V lost 4 bases and J lost 1 base. The V gene's germline CDR1 is MDHEN and CDR2 SYDVKM. The CDR3 sequence is 16 residues long. The CDR3 DNA follows: TGTGCCAGCAGTTCCTTAGCGGGGGAGAACACCGGGGAGCTGTTTTTT. Its protein is CASSSLAGENTGELFF.

The gene calls are TRBV5-1 and TRBJ2-3; D not resolved. In germline, CDR1 is SGHRS, CDR2 YFSETQ. Deletions cut 5 bases from V and 5 bases from J, with 6 bases between. The CDR3 length is 11 residues. The DNA for the CDR3 is TGCGCCAGCAGAGGTAGAGATACGCAGTATTTT. Its translation is CASRGRDTQYF.

This clone occurred once. The chain has TRBV28 and TRBJ2-5; D uncertain. Germline V CDR1 and CDR2: MDHEN, SYDVKM. This CDR3 is 15 amino acids long. Trimming took off 3 bases at V and 4 bases at J, with 15 bases between the two ends. CDR3 bases: TGTGCCAGCAGTTTCCTAGGTGGCTCGGGAGAGACCCAGTACTTC. Protein: CASSFLGGSGETQYF.

The chain links TRBV19 to TRBJ2-3, with TRBD1 identical over 8 bases. V lost 6 bases to trimming and J lost 6 bases; unmatched junction nucleotides: 8. The CDR3 extends over 14 amino acids. CDR1 and CDR2 from the germline V gene are LNHDA and SQIVND (reference sequence). The CDR3 spells CASSQTGAGDTQYF. CDR3 bases: TGTGCCAGTAGCCAGACAGGGGCGGGCGATACGCAGTATTTT.

The table lists this clone with a count of one. The chain joins TRBV5-1 to TRBJ1-5; maybe TRBD1 (5 bases). This CDR3 is built from 13 residues. CDR1 is SGHRS and CDR2 is YFSETQ in the germline V gene. V was cut by 5 bases and J by 0 bases, with 6 bases left in between. The CDR3 sequence: CASRGDSNQPQHF. CDR3 DNA: TGCGCCAGCAGAGGGGATAGCAATCAGCCCCAGCATTTT.

The chain couples TRBV6-1 to TRBJ2-7, with a possible D match to TRBD1 (6 bases). The CDR3 has 13 amino acids. Germline loops: CDR1 MNHNS, CDR2 SASEGT. V lost 6 bases to trimming and J lost 1 base, with 10 bases between them. For the CDR3, the DNA is TGTGCCAGCAGGTCCAGGGGATCCTACGAGCAGTACTTC. Protein product: CASRSRGSYEQYF.

The chain uses TRBV2 and TRBJ1-1; D unclear. The V gene's germline CDR1 is SNHLY and CDR2 FYNNEI. There are 15 residues in the CDR3. The V end was cut by 0 bases, the J end by 1 base, with 9 bases between. As DNA, the CDR3 is TGTGCCAGCAGTGAAGCCCGGTCACCGAACACTGAAGCTTTCTTT. This codes for CASSEARSPNTEAFF.

The table lists this clone with a count of one. V is TRBV12-5 and J is TRBJ2-5; 10 bases are shared with TRBD1. There are 16 residues in the CDR3. V dropped 5 bases and J dropped 5; count of bases not matched to a gene: 11. Germline V CDR1 and CDR2: LGHNT, FRNRAP. The CDR3 DNA sequence: TGTGCTAGTGGTCCTTCACCGGGACAGGGGCGGGAGACCCAGTACTTC. Its translation is CASGPSPGQGRETQYF.

This clone was seen more than once but under ten times. J is TRBJ1-2 and V is TRBV7-2, with a weak D call TRBD1 (5 bases). Trimming pared 5 bases from V and 3 bases from J, leaving 13 bases between. Germline V gene sequence: CDR1 SGHTA, CDR2 FQGNSA. This CDR3 region has 14 residues. CDR3 in amino acids: CASSPGRDYYGYTF. The DNA of the CDR3 is TGTGCCAGCAGCCCGGGGCGGGACTACTATGGCTACACCTTC.

V gene TRBV9 combines with J gene TRBJ2-2; 8 bases agree with TRBD1. CDR3 length: 16 residues. V lost 1 base, J lost 5 bases, and 7 bases stayed unmatched. Germline CDR1 and CDR2: SGDLS and YYNGEE. This CDR3 reads CASSVRQGAGTGELFF. The CDR3 coding sequence is TGTGCCAGCAGCGTACGGCAGGGGGCTGGTACCGGGGAGCTGTTTTTT.

This chain links TRBV21-1 with TRBJ1-2. TRBV21-1 corresponds to a pseudogene. The CDR3 sequence is 12 residues long. The DNA of the CDR3 is TGTGCCAGCAGCAATAACGGCTATGGCTACACCTTC. Translating gives CASSNNGYGYTF.

The V gene is TRBV19, the J gene TRBJ2-6, with a possible D match to TRBD2 (5 bases). This CDR3 has 19 amino acids. Germline V gives CDR1 LNHDA, CDR2 SQIVND (reference sequence). The V and J ends lost 3 bases and 2 bases respectively, with 20 bases between them. As DNA, the CDR3 is TGTGCCAGTAGTATCTTTGCTGGACTCGGGAAACCTGGGGCCAACGTCCTGACTTTC. This encodes CASSIFAGLGKPGANVLTF.

This chain uses TRBV19 with TRBJ1-2; D remains ambiguous. Trimming stripped 7 bases from V and 2 bases from J, with 29 bases between. The CDR3 covers 19 residues. Germline V CDR1 and CDR2: LNHDA, SQIVND (reference sequence). In DNA, the CDR3 is TGTGCCAGTATAGATCTCTATGTGGGAGAAACTACAAACAACTATGGCTACACCTTC. It yields the protein CASIDLYVGETTNNYGYTF.